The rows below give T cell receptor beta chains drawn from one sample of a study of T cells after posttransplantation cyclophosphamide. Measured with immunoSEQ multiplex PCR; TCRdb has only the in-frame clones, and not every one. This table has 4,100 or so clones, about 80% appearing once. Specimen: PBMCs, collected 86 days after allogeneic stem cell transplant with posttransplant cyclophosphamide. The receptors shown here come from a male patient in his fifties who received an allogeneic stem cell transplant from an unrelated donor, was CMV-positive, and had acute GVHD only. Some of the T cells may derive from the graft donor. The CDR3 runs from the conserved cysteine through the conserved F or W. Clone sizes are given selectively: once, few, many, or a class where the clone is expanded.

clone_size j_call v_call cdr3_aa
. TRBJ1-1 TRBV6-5 CASSATDMNTEAFF
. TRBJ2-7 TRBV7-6 CASSPDATYYEQYF
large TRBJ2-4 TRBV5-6 CASSFLSGGKNIQYF
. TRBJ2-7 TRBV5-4 CASSPRDRAYEQYF
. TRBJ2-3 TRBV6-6 CASSYQQTDTQYF
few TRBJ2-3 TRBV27 CASSLLGTNAQYF
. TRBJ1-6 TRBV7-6 CASSLSGVGSPLHF
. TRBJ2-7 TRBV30 CAWSDGASGVVYEQYF
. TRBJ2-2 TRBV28 CASAGSGRGNTGELFF
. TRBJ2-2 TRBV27 CASRSGQVGGELFF
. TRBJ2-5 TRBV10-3 CAIRQTGGGETQYF
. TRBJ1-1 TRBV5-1 CASSEGVESEAFF
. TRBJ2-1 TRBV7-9 CASSNIPSSYNEQFF
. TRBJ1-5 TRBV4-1 CASSQGWGSNQPQHF
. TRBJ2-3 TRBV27 CASSPQTGTDTQYF
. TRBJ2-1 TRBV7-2 CASSPSGGEYNEQFF
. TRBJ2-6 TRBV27 CASSGVSSGANVLTF
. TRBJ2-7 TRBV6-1 CASSQTYEQYF
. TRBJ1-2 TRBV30 CACLPGNGYGYTF
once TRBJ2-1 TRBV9 CASSALAGPYNEQFF
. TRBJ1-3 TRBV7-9 CASSSSHTGFTGNTIYF
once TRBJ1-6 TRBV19 CASSPGLNSPLHF
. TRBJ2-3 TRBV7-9 CASNPARAGRGGANTQYF
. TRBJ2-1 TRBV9 CASSAGTGFYNEQFF
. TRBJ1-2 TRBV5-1 CASSLAGTEFVVDYGYTF
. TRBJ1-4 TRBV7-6 CASSLSVRGEKLFF
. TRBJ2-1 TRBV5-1 CASSLYLARFDEQFF
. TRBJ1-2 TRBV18 CASSLQGYIGYTF
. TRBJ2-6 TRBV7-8 CASSFTGDHSGANVLTF
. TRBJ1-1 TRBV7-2 CASSLDMGQGVAEAFF
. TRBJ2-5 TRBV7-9 CASRHVLGPVQETQYF
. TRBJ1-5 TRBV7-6 CASSLVGQGSNQPQHF
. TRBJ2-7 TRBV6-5 CASGPGTGLEQYF
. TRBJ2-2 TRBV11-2 CASSLRVRSGELFF
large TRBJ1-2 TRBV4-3 CASSVVWTGDYGYTF
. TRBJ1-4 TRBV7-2 CASSPGQQRKLFF
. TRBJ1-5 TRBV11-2 CASSLDGAAFNQPQHF
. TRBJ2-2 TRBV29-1 CSVGDSNTGELFF
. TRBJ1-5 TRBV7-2 CASSLFGGQPQHF
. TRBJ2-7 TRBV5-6 CASSGDGGYEQYF
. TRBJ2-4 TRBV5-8 CASSVVSLAKNIQYF
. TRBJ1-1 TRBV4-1 CASSQSVRLVQSRTEAFF